These 5 T cell receptor beta chains were all obtained from the same sample, sequenced in a study of shared clonotypes between healthy human individuals. Assay: immunoSEQ multiplex PCR; the TCRdb copy retains only in-frame clones and omits some. This sample has 2 million to 2.5 million clones, with more than 90% found just once. The sequenced sample consisted of naive CD4+ T cells sorted from blood. Subset defined: CD45RA+ positively selected. The receptors shown here come from a man between 18 and 29 years old in good health.

The chain recombines TRBV6-6 with TRBJ2-7; weak D call: TRBD2 (6 bases). Germline V gene sequence: CDR1 MNHNY, CDR2 SVGAGI (reference sequence). There are 12 residues in the CDR3. The germline V and J ends were trimmed by 6 bases and 9 bases, with 15 bases remaining between them. This chain's CDR3 is CASSRDSLSQYF. The DNA of the CDR3 is TGTGCCAGCAGCCGGGACTCCCTCTCGCAGTACTTC.

J is TRBJ1-5 and V is TRBV6-6; 7 bases line up with TRBD1. Germline values: CDR1 MNHNY, CDR2 SVGAGI (reference sequence). Trimming took 6 bases from V and 2 from J; bases not matched to a gene: 7. The CDR3 consists of 15 residues. CDR3 protein: CASSQAGGGNQPQHF. In DNA form, the CDR3 reads TGTGCCAGCAGCCAGGCAGGGGGGGGCAATCAGCCCCAGCATTTT.

The genes are TRBV7-9 and TRBJ1-5; the D is unclear. Trimming took 1 base from V and 5 from J, leaving 15 bases between them. The CDR3 length is 16 residues. CDR1 is SEHNR and CDR2 is FQNEAQ in the germline V gene (reference sequence). This chain's CDR3 is CASSLGFGKRDQPQHF. In DNA form, the CDR3 reads TGTGCCAGCAGCTTAGGGTTTGGTAAACGGGATCAGCCCCAGCATTTT. The variable domain in full, completed from reference TRBV7-9 and TRBJ1-5, reads DTGVSQNPRHKITKRGQNVTFRCDPISEHNRLYWYRQTLGQGPEFLTYFQNEAQLEKSRLLSDRFSAERPKGSFSTLEIQRTEQGDSAMYLCASSLGFGKRDQPQHFGDGTRLSIL.

The chain recombines TRBV5-8 with TRBJ1-5; D might be TRBD1 (6 bases). This CDR3 comprises 15 residues. The V end lost 9 bases, the J end lost 0 bases, and 16 bases lay between the germline ends. Germline V gene lookup returns CDR1 SGHTS and CDR2 YDEGEE. CDR3 DNA sequence: TGTGCCACCCCGAGGACAGAAAATAGCAATCAGCCCCAGCATTTT. Its translation: CATPRTENSNQPQHF.

The V call is TRBV6-5, the J call TRBJ1-6; D gene unclear. V was cut by 5 bases and J by 7 bases, with 6 bases left in between. This CDR3 contains 12 residues. Germline V CDR1 and CDR2: MNHEY, SVGAGI. The CDR3 reads CASSPPNSPLHF. The CDR3 nucleotides read TGTGCCAGCAGTCCTCCCAATTCACCCCTCCACTTT.